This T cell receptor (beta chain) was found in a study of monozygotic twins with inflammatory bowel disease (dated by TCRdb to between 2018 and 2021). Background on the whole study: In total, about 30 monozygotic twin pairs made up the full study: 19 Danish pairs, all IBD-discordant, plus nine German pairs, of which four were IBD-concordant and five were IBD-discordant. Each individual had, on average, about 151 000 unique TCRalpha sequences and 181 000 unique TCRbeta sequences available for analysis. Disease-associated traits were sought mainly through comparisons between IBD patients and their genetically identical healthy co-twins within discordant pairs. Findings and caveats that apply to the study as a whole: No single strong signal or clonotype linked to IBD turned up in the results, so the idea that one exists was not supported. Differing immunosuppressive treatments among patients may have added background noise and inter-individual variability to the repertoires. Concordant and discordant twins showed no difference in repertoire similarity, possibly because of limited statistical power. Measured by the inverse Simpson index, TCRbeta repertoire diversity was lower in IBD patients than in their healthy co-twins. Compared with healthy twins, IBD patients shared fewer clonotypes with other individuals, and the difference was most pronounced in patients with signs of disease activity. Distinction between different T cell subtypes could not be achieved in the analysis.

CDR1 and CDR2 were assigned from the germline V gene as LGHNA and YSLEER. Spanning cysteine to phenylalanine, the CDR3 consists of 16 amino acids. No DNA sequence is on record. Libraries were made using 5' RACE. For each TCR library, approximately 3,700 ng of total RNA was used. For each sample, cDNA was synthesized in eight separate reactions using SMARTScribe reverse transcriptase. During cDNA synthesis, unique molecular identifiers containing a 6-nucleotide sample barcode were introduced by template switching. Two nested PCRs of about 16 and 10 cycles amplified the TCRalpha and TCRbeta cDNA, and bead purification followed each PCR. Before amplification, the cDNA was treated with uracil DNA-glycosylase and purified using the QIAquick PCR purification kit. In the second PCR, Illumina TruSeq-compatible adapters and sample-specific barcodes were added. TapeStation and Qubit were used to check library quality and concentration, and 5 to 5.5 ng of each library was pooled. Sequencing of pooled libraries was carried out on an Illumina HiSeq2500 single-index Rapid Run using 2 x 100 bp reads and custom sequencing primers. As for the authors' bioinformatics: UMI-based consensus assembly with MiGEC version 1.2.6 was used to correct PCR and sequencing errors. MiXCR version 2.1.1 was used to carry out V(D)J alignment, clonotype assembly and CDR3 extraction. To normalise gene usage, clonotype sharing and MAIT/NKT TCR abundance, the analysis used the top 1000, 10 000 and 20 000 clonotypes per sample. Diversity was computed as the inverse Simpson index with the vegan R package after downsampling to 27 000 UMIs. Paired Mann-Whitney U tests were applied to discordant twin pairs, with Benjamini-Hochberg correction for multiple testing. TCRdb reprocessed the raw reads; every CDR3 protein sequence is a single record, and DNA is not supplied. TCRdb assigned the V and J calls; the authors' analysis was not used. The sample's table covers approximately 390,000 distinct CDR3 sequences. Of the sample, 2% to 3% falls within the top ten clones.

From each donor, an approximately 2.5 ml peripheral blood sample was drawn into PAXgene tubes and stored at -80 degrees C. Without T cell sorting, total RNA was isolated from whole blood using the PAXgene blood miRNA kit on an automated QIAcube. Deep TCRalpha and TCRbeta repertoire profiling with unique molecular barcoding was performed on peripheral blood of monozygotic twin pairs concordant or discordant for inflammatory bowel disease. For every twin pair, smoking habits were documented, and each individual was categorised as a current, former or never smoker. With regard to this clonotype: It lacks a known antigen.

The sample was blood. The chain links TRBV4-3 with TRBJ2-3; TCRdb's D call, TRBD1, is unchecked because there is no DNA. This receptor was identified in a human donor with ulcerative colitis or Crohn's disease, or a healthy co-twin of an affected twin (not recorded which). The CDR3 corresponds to CASSQDKGGITDTQYF.